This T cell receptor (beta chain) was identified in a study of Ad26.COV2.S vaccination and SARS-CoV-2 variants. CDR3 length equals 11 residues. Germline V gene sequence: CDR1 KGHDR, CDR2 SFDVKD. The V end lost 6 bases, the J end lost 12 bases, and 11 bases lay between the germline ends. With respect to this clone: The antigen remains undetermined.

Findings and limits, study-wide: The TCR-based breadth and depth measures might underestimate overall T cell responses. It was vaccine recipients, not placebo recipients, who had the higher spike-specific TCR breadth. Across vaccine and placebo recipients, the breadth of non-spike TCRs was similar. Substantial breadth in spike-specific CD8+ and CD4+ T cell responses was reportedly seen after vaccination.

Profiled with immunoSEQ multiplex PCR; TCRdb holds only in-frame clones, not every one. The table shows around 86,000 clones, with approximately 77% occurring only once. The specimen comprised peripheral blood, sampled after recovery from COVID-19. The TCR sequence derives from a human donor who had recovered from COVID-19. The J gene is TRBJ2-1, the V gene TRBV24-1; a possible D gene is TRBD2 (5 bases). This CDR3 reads CATSNTGRQFF. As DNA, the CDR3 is TGTGCCACCAGTAATACGGGGAGGCAGTTCTTC.